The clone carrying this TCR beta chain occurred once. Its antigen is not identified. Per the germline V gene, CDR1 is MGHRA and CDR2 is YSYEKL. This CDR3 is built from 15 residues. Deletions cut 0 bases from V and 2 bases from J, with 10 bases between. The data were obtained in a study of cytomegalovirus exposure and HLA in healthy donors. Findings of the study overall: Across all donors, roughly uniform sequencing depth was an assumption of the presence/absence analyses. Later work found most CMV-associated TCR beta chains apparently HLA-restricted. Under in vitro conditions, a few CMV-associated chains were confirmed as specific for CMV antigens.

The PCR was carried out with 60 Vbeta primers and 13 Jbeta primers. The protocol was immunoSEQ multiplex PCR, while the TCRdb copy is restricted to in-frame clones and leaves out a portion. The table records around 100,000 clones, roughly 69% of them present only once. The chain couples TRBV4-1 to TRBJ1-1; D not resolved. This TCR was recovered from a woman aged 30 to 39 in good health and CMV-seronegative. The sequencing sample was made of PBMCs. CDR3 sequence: CASSQDFAVNTEAFF. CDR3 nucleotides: TGCGCCAGCAGCCAAGATTTCGCGGTAAACACTGAAGCTTTCTTT.